Listed below are T cell receptor beta chains from one sample, sequenced in a study of response to subunit inactivated influenza vaccine. TCRdb re-analysed the RT-PCR reads in MiXCR, keeping a single row per CDR3 protein. The sample records 450,000 to 600,000 distinct CDR3 sequences, roughly 8.2% being singletons. The sample was PBMCs from blood, taken around 2 years after vaccination. The receptors were sampled from a man aged 50 to 69 who received an inactivated influenza vaccine. CDR3s include the opening cysteine and the closing phenylalanine or tryptophan. The order of the fields is J gene, V gene, D gene, clone size, CDR3 DNA, CDR3 protein. The D gene is left open where the match is weak. Only part of the rows carry a size: once, few, many, or a class if the clone is expanded.

>TRBJ2-2|TRBV20-1|NA|few
TGCAGTGCCCGAAACCCTCGACAGGGAGGGACCGGGGAGCTGTTTTTT
CSARNPRQGGTGELFF
>TRBJ2-3|TRBV14|NA|few
TGTGCCAGCAGCACTAGCACCTCAGATACGCAGTATTTT
CASSTSTSDTQYF
>TRBJ2-1|TRBV4-3|NA|NA
TGCGCCAGCAGCCAAGATTCCACCTCCTTTAATGAGCAGTTCTTC
CASSQDSTSFNEQFF
>TRBJ2-2|TRBV5-1|NA|few
TGCGCCAGCAGCTCCGCTAGCCTGGCGAACACCGGGGAGCTGTTTTTT
CASSSASLANTGELFF
>TRBJ2-1|TRBV11-1|TRBD2|few
TGTGCCAGCAGCTTAGCCTGGACTAGCGGGAGGGCTATGATAGGCACCTACAATGAGCAGTTCTTC
CASSLAWTSGRAMIGTYNEQFF
>TRBJ2-7|TRBV27|NA|NA
TGTGCCAGCAGTTTATTACTGGGCGCCTCCTACGAGCAGTACTTC
CASSLLLGASYEQYF
>TRBJ2-3|TRBV11-3|TRBD2|many
TGTGCCAGCAGCTTGGGGTACATGGGACTAGCGGTCACAGATACGCAGTATTTT
CASSLGYMGLAVTDTQYF
>TRBJ2-1|TRBV2|NA|NA
TGTGCCAGCAGTGTTGGGGGCTTCTCCTACAATGAGCAGTTCTTC
CASSVGGFSYNEQFF
>TRBJ1-1|TRBV4-3|TRBD1|many
TGCGCCAGCAGCCGCCTGGACAGGGGTAACACTGAAGCTTTCTTT
CASSRLDRGNTEAFF
>TRBJ2-7|TRBV12-3/TRBV12-4|TRBD1|few
TGTGCCAGCACCCCGGGACAGGGTGGTTACGAGCAGTACTTC
CASTPGQGGYEQYF
>TRBJ1-1|TRBV12-3/TRBV12-4|NA|few
TGTGCCAGCAGTTTTTCAGGGTCGAACACTGAAGCTTTCTTT
CASSFSGSNTEAFF
>TRBJ2-1|TRBV14|TRBD2|NA
TGTGCCAGCAGCCAAGATCCACTCGGGAGGGCCTACAATGAGCAGTTCTTC
CASSQDPLGRAYNEQFF
>TRBJ2-1|TRBV5-1|NA|many
TGCGCCAGCAGCCAATACACCGCCGGTGGAGAGCAGTTCTTC
CASSQYTAGGEQFF
>TRBJ1-6|TRBV6-1|NA|few
TGTGCCAGCTTTCCGAGGCCTGGGCAGGGGTATATGAATTCACCCCTCCACTTT
CASFPRPGQGYMNSPLHF
>TRBJ1-5|TRBV12-3/TRBV12-4|NA|few
TGTGCCAGCAGTTTAGGGCCAGCTAGCAATCAGCCCCAGCATTTT
CASSLGPASNQPQHF
>TRBJ2-3|TRBV9|NA|few
TGTGCCAGCAGCGCTGGGGGGTTAGTCACAGATACGCAGTATTTT
CASSAGGLVTDTQYF
>TRBJ2-3|TRBV19|TRBD2|NA
TGTGCCAGTAGTACACGGACTAGAAATACGCAGTATTTT
CASSTRTRNTQYF
>TRBJ2-5|TRBV3-1|TRBD2|few
TGTGCCAGCAGCCCCCCCCAGTGGGATAGCGGGGTCATCGGGGAGACCCAGTACTTC
CASSPPQWDSGVIGETQYF
>TRBJ1-2|TRBV28|NA|NA
TGTGCCAGCAGTTTTCTGAGGGGGAGTGGCTACACCTTC
CASSFLRGSGYTF
>TRBJ1-6|TRBV27|NA|NA
TGTGCCAGCAGTTTGGGTGGGTCCAGTTCACCCCTCCACTTT
CASSLGGSSSPLHF
>TRBJ2-3|TRBV29-1|NA|many
TGCAGCGTTGAAGTATCGAGGTGGGGCCCGCAGTATTTT
CSVEVSRWGPQYF
>TRBJ2-3|TRBV20-1|TRBD2|NA
TGCAGTGCTACCAGAGCGGGAGGTGGTGATACGCAGTATTTT
CSATRAGGGDTQYF
>TRBJ2-7|TRBV7-2|NA|few
TGTGCCAGCAGCTTAGGAGGGTCTAGTACCTACGAGCAGTACTTC
CASSLGGSSTYEQYF
>TRBJ1-1|TRBV27|NA|NA
TGTGCCAGCAGGCAAATACAGAACACTGAAGCTTTCTTT
CASRQIQNTEAFF
>TRBJ2-1|TRBV4-2|NA|many
TGTGCCAGCAGCCAAGATTTGCGGGGTGCCTACAATGAGCAGTTCTTC
CASSQDLRGAYNEQFF
>TRBJ1-4|TRBV12-3/TRBV12-4|NA|few
TGTGCCAGCAGTTTCGGGGGGGCTAATGAAAAACTGTTTTTT
CASSFGGANEKLFF
>TRBJ2-1|TRBV11-2|TRBD1|few
TGTGCCAGCAGCTCCTACAGGGGAGTATGGGGTGAGCAGTTCTTC
CASSSYRGVWGEQFF
>TRBJ2-5|TRBV3-1|NA|NA
TGTGCCAGCAGCCAAGATATATGGGATTACCAAGAGACCCAGTACTTC
CASSQDIWDYQETQYF
>TRBJ2-7|TRBV7-2|TRBD2|many
TGTGCCAGCAGCTTGACTAGCGGGAGTGTAACCGAGCAGTACTTC
CASSLTSGSVTEQYF
>TRBJ2-2|TRBV7-9|NA|NA
TGTGCCAGCAGCTTCGGCTTGAACACCGGGGAGCTGTTTTTT
CASSFGLNTGELFF
>TRBJ1-2|TRBV4-1|TRBD1|many
TGCGCCAGCAGCCCTCCCCGACAGGGCGGGTATGGCTACACCTTC
CASSPPRQGGYGYTF
>TRBJ2-2|TRBV10-3|TRBD2|many
TGTGCCATCAGTGAGAGTCTAGCGGGAATCACCGGGGAGCTGTTTTTT
CAISESLAGITGELFF
>TRBJ2-1|TRBV12-3/TRBV12-4|TRBD1|few
TGTGCCAGCAGTTTAGTAGTTGGGACAGGGTATTACAATGAGCAGTTCTTC
CASSLVVGTGYYNEQFF
>TRBJ2-3|TRBV11-2|NA|NA
TGTGCCAGCAGCTTAGGTGGTAGCCGGGTGGTAGATACGCAGTATTTT
CASSLGGSRVVDTQYF
>TRBJ1-5|TRBV10-3|NA|few
TGTGCCATCAGTGAGCTGGGGGGGGTCGTCGGCAATCAGCCCCAGCATTTT
CAISELGGVVGNQPQHF
>TRBJ2-1|TRBV5-1|NA|many
TGCGCCAGCAGTCTCGGTAGCGGCCGAACCGGAAGGGAGCAGTTCTTC
CASSLGSGRTGREQFF
>TRBJ1-2|TRBV11-2|NA|NA
TGTGCCAGCAGCGAGGAGAGCTATGGCTACACCTTC
CASSEESYGYTF
>TRBJ2-5|TRBV10-3|NA|many
TGTGCCATCAGTACAGTGATTCGGTCTAAAGTGGAGACCCAGTACTTC
CAISTVIRSKVETQYF
>TRBJ2-3|TRBV10-3|NA|many
TGTGCCATTACCGGGACCAACACAGATACGCAGTATTTT
CAITGTNTDTQYF
>TRBJ2-2|TRBV5-1|NA|NA
TGCGCCAGCAGCTTCCCCGCGGCCCGGAACACCGGGGAGCTGTTTTTT
CASSFPAARNTGELFF
>TRBJ2-2|TRBV11-2|NA|NA
TGTGCCAGCAGCTTAGGGGCGGCGGGCCTTGGCGGGGAGCTGTTTTTT
CASSLGAAGLGGELFF
>TRBJ2-3|TRBV14|NA|NA
TGTGCCAGCAGCCAAATACTTAGCACAGATACGCAGTATTTT
CASSQILSTDTQYF
>TRBJ2-1|TRBV12-3/TRBV12-4|TRBD2|NA
TGTGCCAGCAGTTTTGGGACTAGCAGGGTCAATGAGCAGTTCTTC
CASSFGTSRVNEQFF
>TRBJ1-4|TRBV5-5|NA|few
TGTGCCAGCAGCTTGGCCTTCTCAGGGAGAGCAACTAATGAAAAACTGTTTTTT
CASSLAFSGRATNEKLFF
>TRBJ2-7|TRBV4-3|NA|few
TGCGCCAGCAGCCAAGTAAAGGGGTTCCACGAGCAGTACTTC
CASSQVKGFHEQYF
>TRBJ2-7|TRBV18|NA|many
TGTGCCAGCTCAGCACAGGGCTACGAGCAGTACTTC
CASSAQGYEQYF
>TRBJ2-5|TRBV7-8|TRBD1|NA
TGTGCCAGCAGCAAACGGACAGGGGAATATCAAGAGACCCAGTACTTC
CASSKRTGEYQETQYF
>TRBJ1-6|TRBV2|NA|many
TGTGCCAGCAGCGTACAGGTGTCTTATTCACCCCTCCACTTT
CASSVQVSYSPLHF
>TRBJ1-4|TRBV10-2|NA|NA
TGCGCCAGCAGTGAGTCGATGGCAGGGGCCCCTTATAATGAAAAACTGTTTTTT
CASSESMAGAPYNEKLFF
>TRBJ1-1|TRBV20-1|NA|few
TGCAGTGCTAGCCGCGGCGGGGGTTGGGGGGGAACGTCTGAAGCTTTCTTT
CSASRGGGWGGTSEAFF
>TRBJ2-7|TRBV7-2|TRBD1|few
TGTGCCAGCAGCTTGTCAGGGGGCCTTGCCTACGAGCAGTACTTC
CASSLSGGLAYEQYF
>TRBJ2-1|TRBV5-1|NA|NA
TGCGCCAGCAAATCCGGGGGAGAGTACAATGAGCAGTTCTTC
CASKSGGEYNEQFF
>TRBJ2-1|TRBV4-2|NA|few
TGTGCCAGCAGAAATATCGGGGCCAACTACAATGAGCAGTTCTTC
CASRNIGANYNEQFF
>TRBJ2-3|TRBV4-3|TRBD2|NA
TGCGCCAGCAGCCGCCTAGCGGGAGAAGGTGGTGGACCAGATACGCAGTATTTT
CASSRLAGEGGGPDTQYF
>TRBJ1-5|TRBV20-1|NA|many
TGCAGTGCTAGAGCGGGGGATCAGCCCCAGCATTTT
CSARAGDQPQHF
>TRBJ1-2|TRBV19|NA|few
TGTGCCAGTCTTCCCGGACGCGCTAACTATGGCTACACCTTC
CASLPGRANYGYTF
>TRBJ2-7|TRBV4-2|TRBD2|NA
TGTGCCAGCAGCCAACGACGGGGGGGCCTCTACGAGCAGTACTTC
CASSQRRGGLYEQYF
>TRBJ2-2|TRBV5-5|NA|NA
TGTGCCAGCAGCTTGGAGGGGGGCCGGCGCACCGGGGAGCTGTTTTTT
CASSLEGGRRTGELFF
>TRBJ1-3|TRBV12-3/TRBV12-4|NA|few
TGTGCCAGCAGTTTAATAGGTACTGGAAACACCATATATTTT
CASSLIGTGNTIYF
>TRBJ2-1|TRBV7-8|TRBD2|few
TGTGCCAGCAGCCGAGGGACTAGCGACAATGAGCAGTTCTTC
CASSRGTSDNEQFF